The present TCR beta chain was sequenced within a study of molecular identifiers for immune sequencing clone quantification. V gave up 4 bases and J gave up 2 bases; unmatched junction bases: 2. The CDR3 runs to 12 residues. Germline V gene sequence: CDR1 SQVTM, CDR2 ANQGSEA. TCR libraries were built in bulk with a published protocol and specific TCR primers. TCRdb analysed the PCR reads with MiXCR anew, one entry per CDR3 protein. The sample carries about 640,000 distinct CDR3 sequences, just under 20% recorded once. The specimen was naive CD8+ T cells from blood, with Jurkat cell RNA spiked in. The subset here: FACS-sorted CD8+CD4-CCR7+CD45RA+ naive T cells. The sequence derives from a human donor in good health. Some libraries in this study had Jurkat cell RNA spiked in. The rearrangement links TRBV29-1 to TRBJ2-7, with 7 nucleotides matching TRBD1. CDR3 in amino acids: CSVGDSPYEQYF. CDR3 DNA: TGCAGCGTTGGGGACAGCCCCTACGAGCAGTACTTC.